This TCR beta chain originates from a study of OX40 agonist ivuxolimab in advanced cancers. Comments on this clone: One junction end does not reproduce the germline sequence, and a read error may be involved.

Produced via immunoSEQ multiplex PCR; TCRdb's table is partial and in-frame only. Of around 70,000 clones detected, around 88% appear once; the ten largest clones hold 2.5% to 3%. Looked up from germline, CDR1 is SGHTA and CDR2 is FQGTGA. The CDR3 runs to 12 residues. The chain carries TRBV7-3 and TRBJ2-1; D is unclear. The clonotype originates from an adult with an advanced solid tumor such as melanoma, head and neck, liver or kidney cancer. The sample was CD4+ or CD8+ T cells sorted from blood, taken in a trial of the OX40 agonist ivuxolimab. For the CDR3, the DNA is TGTGCCGGCAGCCCCGGTGGGAATGAGCAGTTCTTC. It codes for CAGSPGGNEQFF.